This T cell receptor beta chain originates from a study of beta chain features in type 1 diabetes. On the study more broadly: Examination spanned around 100,000,000 sorted cells from all samples.

This CDR3 comprises 18 residues. The J segment lost 8 bases and the V segment lost 3 bases, leaving 17 bases of the junction unmatched. CDR1 is ENHRY and CDR2 is SYGVKD in the germline V gene. On this clone: Its target is unknown.

All sorted populations exceeded 95% purity. The entirety of the isolated RNA underwent reverse transcription, so expressed TCRB transcripts were sequenced. This table comes from immunoSEQ multiplex PCR, and its TCRdb copy is limited to in-frame clones, with some not included. The data contain about 710,000 clones, more than 12% of them singletons. Notes on the study in general: Researchers could not determine here whether HLA type influences TCRB rearrangement. TCRB CDR3s were moderately but significantly shorter in Type 1 diabetes patients in all four CD4+ subsets.

V is TRBV10-3 and J is TRBJ2-1, with TRBD2 matching 9 bases. Sequencing was carried out using naive CD4+ T cells from blood. The sequence was collected from a man aged 18 to 35 with type 1 diabetes. The CDR3 bases are TGTGCCATCAGTGACTCCCCGGGGGGTAGCGGGAGTCGGCATGAGCAGTTCTTC. It encodes CAISDSPGGSGSRHEQFF.